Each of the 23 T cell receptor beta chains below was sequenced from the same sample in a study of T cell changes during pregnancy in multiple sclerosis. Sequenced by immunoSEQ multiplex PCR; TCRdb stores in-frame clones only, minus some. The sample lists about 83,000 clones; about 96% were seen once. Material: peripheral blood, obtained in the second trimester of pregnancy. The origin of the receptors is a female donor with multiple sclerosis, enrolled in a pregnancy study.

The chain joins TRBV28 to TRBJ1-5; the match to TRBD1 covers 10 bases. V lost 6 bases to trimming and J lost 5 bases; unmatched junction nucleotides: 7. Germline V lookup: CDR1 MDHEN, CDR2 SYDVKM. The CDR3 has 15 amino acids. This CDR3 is CASRQDRGLYQPQHF. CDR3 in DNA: TGTGCCAGCAGACAAGACAGGGGGCTATATCAGCCCCAGCATTTT.

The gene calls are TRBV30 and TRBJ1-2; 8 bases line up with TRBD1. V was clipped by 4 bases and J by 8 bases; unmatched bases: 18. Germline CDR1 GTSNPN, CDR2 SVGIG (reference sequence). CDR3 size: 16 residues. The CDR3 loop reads CAWILPGQGRIRGYTF. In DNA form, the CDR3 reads TGTGCCTGGATTCTCCCTGGACAGGGACGGATCCGAGGCTACACCTTC.

As DNA, the CDR3 is TGTGCCAGTGCCCCTCGCCGGGTTACTGAAGCTTTCTTT. The encoded protein is CASAPRRVTEAFF. This chain links TRBV27 with TRBJ1-1, with no clear D. CDR3 length: 13 residues. In germline, CDR1 is MNHEY, CDR2 SMNVEV (reference sequence). Trimming pared 9 bases from V and 5 bases from J, leaving 16 bases between.

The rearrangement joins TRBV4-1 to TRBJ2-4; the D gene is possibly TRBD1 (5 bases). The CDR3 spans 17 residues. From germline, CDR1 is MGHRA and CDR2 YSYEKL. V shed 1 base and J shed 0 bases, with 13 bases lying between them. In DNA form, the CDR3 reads TGCGCCAGCAGCCAAGGAGACAGCACCCTAGCCAAAAACATTCAGTACTTC. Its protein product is CASSQGDSTLAKNIQYF.

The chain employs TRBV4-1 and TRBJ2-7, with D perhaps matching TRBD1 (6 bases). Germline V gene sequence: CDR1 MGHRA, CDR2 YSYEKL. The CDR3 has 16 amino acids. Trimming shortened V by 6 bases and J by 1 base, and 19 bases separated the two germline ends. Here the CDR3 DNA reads TGCGCCAGCAGTAAAACACTGGACAGTAAGTCCTACGAGCAGTACTTC. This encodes CASSKTLDSKSYEQYF.

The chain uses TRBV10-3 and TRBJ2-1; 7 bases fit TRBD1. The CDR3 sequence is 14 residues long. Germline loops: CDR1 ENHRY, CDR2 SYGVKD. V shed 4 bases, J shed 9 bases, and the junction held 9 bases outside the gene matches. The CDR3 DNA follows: TGTGCCATCAGTGGGAGACAGGGAGCTACTGAGCAGTTCTTC. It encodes CAISGRQGATEQFF.

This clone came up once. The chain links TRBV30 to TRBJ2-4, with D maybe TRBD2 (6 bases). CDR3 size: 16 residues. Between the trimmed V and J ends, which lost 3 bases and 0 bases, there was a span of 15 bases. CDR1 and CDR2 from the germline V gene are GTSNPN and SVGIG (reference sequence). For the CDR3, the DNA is TGTGCCTGGAGCATAGGGACTCTCGTAGCCAAAAACATTCAGTACTTC. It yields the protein CAWSIGTLVAKNIQYF.

CDR3 sequence: CASSLGMSGSTYEQYF. The CDR3 DNA follows: TGTGCCAGCAGCTTAGGGATGAGCGGGAGCACCTACGAGCAGTACTTC. The V call is TRBV7-6, the J call TRBJ2-7; 8 nucleotides match TRBD2. The CDR3 is 16 residues long. Germline trimming cut 1 base from V and 2 bases from J; bases unmatched to any gene: 7. CDR1 is SGHVS, CDR2 FNYEAQ, per germline.

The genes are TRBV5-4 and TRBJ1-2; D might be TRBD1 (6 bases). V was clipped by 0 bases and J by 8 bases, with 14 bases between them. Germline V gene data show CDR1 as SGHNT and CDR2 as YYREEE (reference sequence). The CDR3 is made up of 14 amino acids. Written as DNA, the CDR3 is TGTGCCAGCAGCTTGGGACAGGACTCCGGCGGCTACACCTTC. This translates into CASSLGQDSGGYTF.

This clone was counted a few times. Here the CDR3 reads CASSLSRLVGQETQYF. In DNA form, the CDR3 reads TGTGCCAGCAGCTTGAGCAGACTAGTTGGGCAAGAGACCCAGTACTTC. This chain links TRBV5-4 with TRBJ2-5, with D maybe TRBD2 (6 bases). Trimming removed 1 base from V and 2 bases from J, with 15 bases in between. This CDR3 spans 16 amino acids. The germline CDR1 and CDR2 sequences are SGHNT and YYREEE (reference sequence).

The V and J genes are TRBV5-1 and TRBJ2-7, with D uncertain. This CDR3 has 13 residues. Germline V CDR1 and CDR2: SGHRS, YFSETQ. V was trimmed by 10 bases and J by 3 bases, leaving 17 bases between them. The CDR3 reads CACAWALDYEQYF. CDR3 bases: TGCGCCTGCGCGTGGGCGCTTGACTACGAGCAGTACTTC.

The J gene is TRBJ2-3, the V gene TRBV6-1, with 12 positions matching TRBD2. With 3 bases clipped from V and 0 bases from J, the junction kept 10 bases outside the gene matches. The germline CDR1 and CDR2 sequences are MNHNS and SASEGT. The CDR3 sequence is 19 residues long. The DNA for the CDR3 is TGTGCCAGCAGTGAGGGGACTAGCGGGCAAACACCTAGCACAGATACGCAGTATTTT. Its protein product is CASSEGTSGQTPSTDTQYF.

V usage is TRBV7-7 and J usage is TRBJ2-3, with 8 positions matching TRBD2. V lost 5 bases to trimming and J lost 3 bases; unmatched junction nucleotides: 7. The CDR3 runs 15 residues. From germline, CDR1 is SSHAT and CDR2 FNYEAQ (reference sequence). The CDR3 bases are TGTGCCAGCAGCCCGTCCGGGGGGGGAACAGATACGCAGTATTTT. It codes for CASSPSGGGTDTQYF.

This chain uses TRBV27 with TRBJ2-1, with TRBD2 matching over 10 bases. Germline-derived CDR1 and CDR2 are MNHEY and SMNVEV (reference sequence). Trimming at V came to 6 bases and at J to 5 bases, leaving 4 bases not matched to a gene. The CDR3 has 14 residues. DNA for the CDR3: TGTGCCAGCAGGAATAGCGGGAGGAACAATGAGCAGTTCTTC. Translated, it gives CASRNSGRNNEQFF.

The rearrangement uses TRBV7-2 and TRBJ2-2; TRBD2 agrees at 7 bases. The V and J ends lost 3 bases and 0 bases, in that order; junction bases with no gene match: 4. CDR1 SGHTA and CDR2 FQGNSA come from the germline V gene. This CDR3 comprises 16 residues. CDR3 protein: CASSFTGTTNTGELFF. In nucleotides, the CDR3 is TGTGCCAGCAGCTTCACCGGGACTACGAACACCGGGGAGCTGTTTTTT.

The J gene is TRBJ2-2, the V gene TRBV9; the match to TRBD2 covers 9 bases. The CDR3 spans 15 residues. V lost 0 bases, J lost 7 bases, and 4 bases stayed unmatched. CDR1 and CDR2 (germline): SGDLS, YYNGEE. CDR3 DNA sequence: TGTGCCAGCAGCGTAGTAGCGGGAGCTCGCGGGGAGCTGTTTTTT. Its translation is CASSVVAGARGELFF.

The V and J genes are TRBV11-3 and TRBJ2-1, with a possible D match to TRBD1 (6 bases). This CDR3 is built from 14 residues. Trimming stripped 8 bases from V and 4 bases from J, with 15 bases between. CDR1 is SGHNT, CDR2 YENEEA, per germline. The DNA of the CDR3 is TGTGCCAGCCAGATCGACAGGTCATACAATGAGCAGTTCTTC. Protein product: CASQIDRSYNEQFF.

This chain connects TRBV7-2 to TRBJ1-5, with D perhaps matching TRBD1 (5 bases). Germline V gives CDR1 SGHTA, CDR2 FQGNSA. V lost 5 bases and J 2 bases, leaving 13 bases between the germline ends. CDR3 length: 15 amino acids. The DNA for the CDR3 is TGTGCCAGCAGCCTCGACAGTTCGGGCAATCAGCCCCAGCATTTT. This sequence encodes CASSLDSSGNQPQHF.

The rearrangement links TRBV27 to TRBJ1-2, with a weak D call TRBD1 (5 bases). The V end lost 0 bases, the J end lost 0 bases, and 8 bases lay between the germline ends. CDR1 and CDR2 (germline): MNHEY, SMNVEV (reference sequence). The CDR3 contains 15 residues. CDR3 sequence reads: CASSLSRGPNYGYTF. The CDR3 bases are TGTGCCAGCAGTTTATCGCGGGGACCTAACTATGGCTACACCTTC.

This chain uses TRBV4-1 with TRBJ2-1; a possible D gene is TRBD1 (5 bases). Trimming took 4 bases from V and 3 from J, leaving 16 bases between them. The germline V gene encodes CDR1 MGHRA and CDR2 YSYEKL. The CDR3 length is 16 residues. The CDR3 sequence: CASSPLRRADYNEQFF. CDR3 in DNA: TGCGCCAGCAGCCCCCTCCGCAGGGCAGACTACAATGAGCAGTTCTTC.

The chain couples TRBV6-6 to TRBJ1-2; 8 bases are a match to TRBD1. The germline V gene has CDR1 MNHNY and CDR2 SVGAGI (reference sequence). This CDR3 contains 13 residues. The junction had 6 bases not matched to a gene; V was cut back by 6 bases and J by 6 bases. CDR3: CASRVDRDDGYTF. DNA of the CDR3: TGTGCCAGCAGGGTGGACAGGGATGATGGCTACACCTTC.

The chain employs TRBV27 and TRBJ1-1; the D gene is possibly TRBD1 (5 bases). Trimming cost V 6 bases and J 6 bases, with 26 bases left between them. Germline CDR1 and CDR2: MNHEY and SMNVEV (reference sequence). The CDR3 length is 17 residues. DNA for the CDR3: TGTGCCAGCAGGACAACCTGGGTTCGGTCCTCGGGGGCTGAAGCTTTCTTT. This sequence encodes CASRTTWVRSSGAEAFF.

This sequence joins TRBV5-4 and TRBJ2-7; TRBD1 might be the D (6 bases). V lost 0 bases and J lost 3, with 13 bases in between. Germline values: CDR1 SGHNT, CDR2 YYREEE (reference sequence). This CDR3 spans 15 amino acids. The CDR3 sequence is CASSLGQGKSYEQYF. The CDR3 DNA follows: TGTGCCAGCAGCTTGGGGCAGGGGAAGAGCTACGAGCAGTACTTC. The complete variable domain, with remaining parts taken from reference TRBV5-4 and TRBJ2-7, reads ETGVTQSPTHLIKTRGQQVTLRCSSQSGHNTVSWYQQALGQGPQFIFQYYREEENGRGNFPPRFSGLQFPNYSSELNVNALELDDSALYLCASSLGQGKSYEQYFGPGTRLTVT.